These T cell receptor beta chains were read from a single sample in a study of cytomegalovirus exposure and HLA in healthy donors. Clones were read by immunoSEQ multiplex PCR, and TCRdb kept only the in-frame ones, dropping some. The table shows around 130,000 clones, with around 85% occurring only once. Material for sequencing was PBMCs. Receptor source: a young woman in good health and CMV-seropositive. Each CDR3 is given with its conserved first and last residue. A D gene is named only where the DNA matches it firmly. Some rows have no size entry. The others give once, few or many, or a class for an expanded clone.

CDR3aa: CASSLRYTEAFF; CDR3nt: TGTGCCAGCAGCTTACGGTACACTGAAGCTTTCTTT; len: 12; v_gene: TRBV5-8; d_gene: .; abundance: once; j_gene: TRBJ1-1
CDR3aa: CASSPGLAGVRTGELFF; CDR3nt: TGCGCCAGCAGCCCGGGACTAGCGGGAGTGAGAACCGGGGAGCTGTTTTTT; len: 17; v_gene: TRBV5-1; d_gene: TRBD2; abundance: .; j_gene: TRBJ2-2
CDR3aa: CSSSSPRSGGSYNEQFF; CDR3nt: TGTTCCAGCAGCTCCCCGAGGTCGGGGGGCTCCTACAATGAGCAGTTCTTC; len: 17; v_gene: TRBV7-9; d_gene: TRBD2; abundance: .; j_gene: TRBJ2-1
CDR3aa: CASSLGTSGRKEYF; CDR3nt: TGTGCCAGCAGCTTGGGGACTAGCGGGAGGAAGGAGTATTTT; len: 14; v_gene: TRBV11-2; d_gene: TRBD2; abundance: .; j_gene: TRBJ2-3
CDR3aa: CASSGAGERETQYF; CDR3nt: TGTGCCAGCAGCGGGGCAGGGGAGCGGGAGACCCAGTACTTC; len: 14; v_gene: TRBV9; d_gene: .; abundance: .; j_gene: TRBJ2-5
CDR3aa: CASPPRVYNEQFF; CDR3nt: TGTGCCAGCCCCCCTCGTGTTTACAATGAGCAGTTCTTC; len: 13; v_gene: TRBV6-1; d_gene: .; abundance: .; j_gene: TRBJ2-1
CDR3aa: CASSSAGTGDYEQYF; CDR3nt: TGTGCCAGCAGTTCGGCCGGGACAGGGGACTACGAGCAGTACTTC; len: 15; v_gene: TRBV27; d_gene: TRBD1; abundance: .; j_gene: TRBJ2-7
CDR3aa: CASSLGLAGHREQFF; CDR3nt: TGCGCCAGCAGCTTGGGACTAGCGGGGCACCGGGAGCAGTTCTTC; len: 15; v_gene: TRBV5-1; d_gene: TRBD2; abundance: .; j_gene: TRBJ2-1
CDR3aa: CASSPRERGQETQYF; CDR3nt: TGCGCCAGCAGCCCCCGGGAGCGGGGGCAAGAGACCCAGTACTTC; len: 15; v_gene: TRBV4-1; d_gene: TRBD2; abundance: .; j_gene: TRBJ2-5
CDR3aa: CASREMDRAYEQYF; CDR3nt: TGTGCCAGCAGAGAGATGGACAGGGCCTACGAGCAGTACTTC; len: 14; v_gene: TRBV6-1; d_gene: TRBD1; abundance: .; j_gene: TRBJ2-7
CDR3aa: CASRLSGISNQPQHF; CDR3nt: TGTGCCAGCAGACTCTCGGGGATTAGCAATCAGCCCCAGCATTTT; len: 15; v_gene: TRBV27; d_gene: .; abundance: .; j_gene: TRBJ1-5
CDR3aa: CASSASGRVQETQYF; CDR3nt: TGTGCCAGCAGTGCTAGCGGGAGGGTACAAGAGACCCAGTACTTC; len: 15; v_gene: TRBV2; d_gene: TRBD2; abundance: .; j_gene: TRBJ2-5
CDR3aa: CASSLEGGGYGYTF; CDR3nt: TGTGCCAGCAGCTTAGAAGGGGGGGGCTATGGCTACACCTTC; len: 14; v_gene: TRBV7-9; d_gene: .; abundance: .; j_gene: TRBJ1-2
CDR3aa: CASSLDRDSQGYTF; CDR3nt: TGTGCCAGCAGTTTGGACCGGGACAGTCAGGGCTACACCTTC; len: 14; v_gene: TRBV28; d_gene: TRBD1; abundance: once; j_gene: TRBJ1-2
CDR3aa: CAWSGQGYGYTF; CDR3nt: TGTGCCTGGAGTGGACAGGGCTATGGCTACACCTTC; len: 12; v_gene: TRBV30; d_gene: TRBD1; abundance: .; j_gene: TRBJ1-2
CDR3aa: CASSRSSGGAGGNIQYF; CDR3nt: TGTGCCAGCAGCCGATCTAGCGGGGGGGCCGGAGGGAACATTCAGTACTTC; len: 17; v_gene: TRBV11-2; d_gene: TRBD2; abundance: .; j_gene: TRBJ2-4
CDR3aa: CASSQFEGSGENTGELFF; CDR3nt: TGTGCCAGCAGCCAGTTCGAGGGGAGCGGGGAGAACACCGGGGAGCTGTTTTTT; len: 18; v_gene: TRBV14; d_gene: TRBD2; abundance: .; j_gene: TRBJ2-2
CDR3aa: CASSKDALVGDYGLRGAYEQYF; CDR3nt: TGTGCCAGCAGCAAAGATGCTCTGGTGGGGGACTATGGACTGAGGGGGGCCTACGAGCAGTACTTC; len: 22; v_gene: TRBV21-1; d_gene: .; abundance: once; j_gene: TRBJ2-7
CDR3aa: CATFPEAGQQEQFF; CDR3nt: TGTGCCACCTTTCCTGAGGCGGGGCAACAGGAGCAGTTCTTC; len: 14; v_gene: TRBV28; d_gene: .; abundance: .; j_gene: TRBJ2-1
CDR3aa: CASSPGLPITGELFF; CDR3nt: TGTGCCAGCAGCCCGGGACTACCCATAACCGGGGAGCTGTTTTTT; len: 15; v_gene: TRBV28; d_gene: TRBD2; abundance: .; j_gene: TRBJ2-2